The T cell receptor (beta chain) under discussion was sequenced for a study of monozygotic twins with inflammatory bowel disease. Template switching added UMIs carrying a 6-nucleotide sample barcode. TCRdb reworked the 5' RACE reads into one entry per CDR3 protein, no DNA. The sample shows 350,000 to 400,000 distinct CDR3 sequences, and approximately 2.8% sits with its ten largest clones. With respect to this clonotype: Its target is not known.

The CDR3 is 18 residues long. From germline, CDR1 is SGHVS and CDR2 FNYEAQ. Findings and limits, study-wide: Perhaps reflecting limited power, concordant and discordant twins did not differ in repertoire similarity.

J is TRBJ2-1 and V is TRBV7-6; TCRdb's D gene call, TRBD2, goes unchecked for lack of DNA. The clonotype comes from a human donor with ulcerative colitis or Crohn's disease, or a healthy co-twin of an affected twin (not recorded which). Sequencing used blood. The CDR3 reads CASSQRQRGGPNYNEQFF.